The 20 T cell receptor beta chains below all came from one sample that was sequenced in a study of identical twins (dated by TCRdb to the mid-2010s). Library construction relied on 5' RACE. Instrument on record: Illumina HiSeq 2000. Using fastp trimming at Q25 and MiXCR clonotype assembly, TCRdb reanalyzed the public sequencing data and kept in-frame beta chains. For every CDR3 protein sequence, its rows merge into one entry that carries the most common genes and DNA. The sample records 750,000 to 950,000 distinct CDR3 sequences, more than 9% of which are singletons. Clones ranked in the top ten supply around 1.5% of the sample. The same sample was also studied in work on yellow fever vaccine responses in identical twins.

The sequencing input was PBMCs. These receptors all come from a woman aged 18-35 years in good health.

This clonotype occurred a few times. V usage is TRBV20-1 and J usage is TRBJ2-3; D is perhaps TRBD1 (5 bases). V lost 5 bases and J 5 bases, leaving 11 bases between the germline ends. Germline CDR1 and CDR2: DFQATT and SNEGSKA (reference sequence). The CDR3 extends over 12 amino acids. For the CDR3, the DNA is TGCAGTGCTCCTCCGGACATAGATACGCAGTATTTT. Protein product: CSAPPDIDTQYF.

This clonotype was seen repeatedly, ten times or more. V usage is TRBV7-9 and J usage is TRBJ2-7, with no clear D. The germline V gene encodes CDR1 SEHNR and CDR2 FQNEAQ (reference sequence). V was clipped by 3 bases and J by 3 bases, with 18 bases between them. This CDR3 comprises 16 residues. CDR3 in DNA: TGTGCCAGCAGCTTTTATCCCCCCCAAGGGAACTACGAGCAGTACTTC. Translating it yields CASSFYPPQGNYEQYF.

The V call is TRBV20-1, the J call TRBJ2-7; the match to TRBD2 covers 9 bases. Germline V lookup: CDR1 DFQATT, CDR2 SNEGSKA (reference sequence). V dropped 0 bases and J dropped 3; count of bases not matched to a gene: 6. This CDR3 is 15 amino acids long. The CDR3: CSARDRSGRSYEQYF. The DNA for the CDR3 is TGCAGTGCTAGAGATCGGAGCGGGAGGAGCTACGAGCAGTACTTC.

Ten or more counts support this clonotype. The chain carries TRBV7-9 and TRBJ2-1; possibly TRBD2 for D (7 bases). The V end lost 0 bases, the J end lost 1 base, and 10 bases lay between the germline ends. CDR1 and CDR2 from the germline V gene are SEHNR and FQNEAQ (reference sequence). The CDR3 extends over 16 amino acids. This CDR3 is CASSLAGGPSYNEQFF. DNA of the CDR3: TGTGCCAGCAGCTTAGCGGGGGGGCCATCCTACAATGAGCAGTTCTTC.

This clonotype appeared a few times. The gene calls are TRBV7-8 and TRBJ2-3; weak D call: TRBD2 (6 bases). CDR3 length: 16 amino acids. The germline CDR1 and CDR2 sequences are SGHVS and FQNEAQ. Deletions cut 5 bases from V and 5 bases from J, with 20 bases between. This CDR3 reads CASSPGGGVFRDTQYF. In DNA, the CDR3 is TGTGCCAGCAGCCCTGGTGGAGGGGTTTTTAGAGATACGCAGTATTTT.

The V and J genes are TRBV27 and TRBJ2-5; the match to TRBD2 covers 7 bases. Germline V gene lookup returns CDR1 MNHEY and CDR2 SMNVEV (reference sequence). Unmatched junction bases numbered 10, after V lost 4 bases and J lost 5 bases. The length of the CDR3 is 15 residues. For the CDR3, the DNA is TGTGCCAGCAGTTCGGGACTATTTTCTGCCGAGACCCAGTACTTC. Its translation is CASSSGLFSAETQYF.

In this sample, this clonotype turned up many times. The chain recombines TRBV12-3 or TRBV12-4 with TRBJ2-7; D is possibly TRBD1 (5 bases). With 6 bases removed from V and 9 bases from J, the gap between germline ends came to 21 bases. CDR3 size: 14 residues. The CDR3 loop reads CASSPGMRIEWQYV. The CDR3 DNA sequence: TGTGCCAGCAGCCCAGGGATGCGGATCGAGTGGCAGTACGTC.

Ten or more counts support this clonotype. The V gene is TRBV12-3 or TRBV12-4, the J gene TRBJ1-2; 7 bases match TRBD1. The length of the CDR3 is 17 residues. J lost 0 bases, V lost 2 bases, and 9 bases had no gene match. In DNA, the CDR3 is TGTGCCAGCAGTTTACGTCCTCCGGGACAGTCTAACTATGGCTACACCTTC. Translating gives CASSLRPPGQSNYGYTF.

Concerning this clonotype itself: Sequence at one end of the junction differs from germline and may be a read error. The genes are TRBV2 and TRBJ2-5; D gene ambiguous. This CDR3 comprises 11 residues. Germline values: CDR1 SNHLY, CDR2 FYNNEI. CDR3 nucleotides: TGTGTCAGCAGTGTGCAAGAGACCCAGTACTTC. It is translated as CVSSVQETQYF.

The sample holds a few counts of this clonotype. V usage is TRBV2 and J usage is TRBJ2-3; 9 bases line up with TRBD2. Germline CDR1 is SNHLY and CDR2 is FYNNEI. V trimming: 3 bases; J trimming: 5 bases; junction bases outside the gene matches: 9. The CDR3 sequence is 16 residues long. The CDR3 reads CASSDTQAGGIDTQYF. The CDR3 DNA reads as TGTGCCAGCAGTGATACCCAAGCGGGGGGAATAGATACGCAGTATTTT.

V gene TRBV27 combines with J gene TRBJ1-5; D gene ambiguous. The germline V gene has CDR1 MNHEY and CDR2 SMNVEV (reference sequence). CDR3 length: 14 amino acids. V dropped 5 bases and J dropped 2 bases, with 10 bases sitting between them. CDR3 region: CASSNTRGNQPQHF. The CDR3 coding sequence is TGTGCCAGCAGTAACACCCGGGGCAATCAGCCCCAGCATTTT.

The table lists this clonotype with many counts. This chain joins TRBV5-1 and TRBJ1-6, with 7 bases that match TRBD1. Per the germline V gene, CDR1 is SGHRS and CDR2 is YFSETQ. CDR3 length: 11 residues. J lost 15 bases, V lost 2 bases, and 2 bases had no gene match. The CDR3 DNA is TGCGCCAGCAGCTTCAGGGGGGTCCTCCACTTT. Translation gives CASSFRGVLHF.

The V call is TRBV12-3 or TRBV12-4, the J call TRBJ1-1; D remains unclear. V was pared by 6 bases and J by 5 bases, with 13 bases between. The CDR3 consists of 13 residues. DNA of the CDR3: TGTGCCAGCAGCAGGTTCCCGGGGACTGAAGCTTTCTTT. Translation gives CASSRFPGTEAFF.

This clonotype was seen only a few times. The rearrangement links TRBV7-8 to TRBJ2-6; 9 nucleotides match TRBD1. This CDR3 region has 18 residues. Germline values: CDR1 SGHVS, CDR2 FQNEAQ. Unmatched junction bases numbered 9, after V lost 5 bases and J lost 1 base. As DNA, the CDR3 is TGTGCCAGCAGCCTCCGGACAGGGGTCTTGTCTGGGGCCAACGTCCTGACTTTC. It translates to CASSLRTGVLSGANVLTF.

CDR3 in amino acids: CASSLAGGEIGEQFF. The DNA of the CDR3 is TGCGCCAGCAGCTTAGCGGGGGGTGAGATAGGTGAGCAGTTCTTC. This chain uses TRBV5-1 with TRBJ2-1, with 9 bases lining up with TRBD2. The CDR3 is made up of 15 amino acids. Germline V gene data show CDR1 as SGHRS and CDR2 as YFSETQ. The V segment lost 2 bases and the J segment 9 bases; nucleotides outside the gene matches: 9.

The CDR3 spells CASSLAVELRGTDTQYF. In DNA, the CDR3 is TGTGCCAGCAGCTTAGCGGTAGAGCTTAGGGGCACAGATACGCAGTATTTT. This chain connects TRBV7-9 to TRBJ2-3; D call uncertain. This CDR3 is built from 17 residues. From germline, CDR1 is SEHNR and CDR2 FQNEAQ (reference sequence). The ends were cut back, 0 bases at V and 1 base at J, with 14 bases in the middle.

CDR3 region: CASSGTGENIQYF. The CDR3 DNA sequence: TGTGCCAGCAGTGGGACAGGCGAAAACATTCAGTACTTC. V and J are TRBV28 and TRBJ2-4; 8 nucleotides align to TRBD1. The CDR3 is 13 amino acids. Germline V gene data show CDR1 as MDHEN and CDR2 as SYDVKM. After removal of 5 bases from V and 5 bases from J, the junction contained 2 bases not matched to a gene. Combining the CDR3 with reference TRBV28 and TRBJ2-4 gives the whole variable domain DVKVTQSSRYLVKRTGEKVFLECVQDMDHENMFWYRQDPGLGLRLIYFSYDVKMKEKGDIPEGYSVSREKKERFSLILESASTNQTSMYLCASSGTGENIQYFGAGTRLSVL.

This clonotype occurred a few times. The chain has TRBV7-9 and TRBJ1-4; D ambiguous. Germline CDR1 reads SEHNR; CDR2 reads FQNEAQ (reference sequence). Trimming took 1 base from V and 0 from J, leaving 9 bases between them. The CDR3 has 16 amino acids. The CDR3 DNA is TGTGCCAGCAGCTTAGGTCTGACTCCAACTAATGAAAAACTGTTTTTT. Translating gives CASSLGLTPTNEKLFF. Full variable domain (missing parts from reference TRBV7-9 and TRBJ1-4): DTGVSQNPRHKITKRGQNVTFRCDPISEHNRLYWYRQTLGQGPEFLTYFQNEAQLEKSRLLSDRFSAERPKGSFSTLEIQRTEQGDSAMYLCASSLGLTPTNEKLFFGSGTQLSVL.

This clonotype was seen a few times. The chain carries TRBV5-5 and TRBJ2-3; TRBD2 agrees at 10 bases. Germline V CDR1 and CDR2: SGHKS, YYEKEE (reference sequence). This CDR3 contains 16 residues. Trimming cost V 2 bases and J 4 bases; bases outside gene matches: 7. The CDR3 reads CASSFGSGGVSDTQYF. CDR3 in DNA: TGTGCCAGCAGCTTCGGAAGCGGGGGGGTTTCAGATACGCAGTATTTT.

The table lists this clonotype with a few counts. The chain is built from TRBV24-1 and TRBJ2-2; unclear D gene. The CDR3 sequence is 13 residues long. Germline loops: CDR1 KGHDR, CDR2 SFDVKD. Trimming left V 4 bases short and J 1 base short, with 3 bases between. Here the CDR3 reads CATSEWNTGELFF. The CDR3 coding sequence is TGTGCCACCAGTGAATGGAACACCGGGGAGCTGTTTTTT.